The 27 T cell receptor beta chains below all came from one sample that was sequenced in a study of shared clonotypes between healthy human individuals (dated by TCRdb to about 2020). The library was prepared using the immunoSEQ multiplex PCR assay. TCRdb limited this immuneACCESS table to in-frame rearrangements with V and J called. A share of clones is missing; checked studies link under half to unresolved V genes, and the rest is unexplained. The sample yields around 83,000 clones; over 55% were counted once. The ten largest make up roughly half of the sample. Specimen: memory CD8+ T cells sorted from blood. What the cell subset or site label conveys for this sample: CD45RO+ cells pooled with CCR7-negative TemRA cells. The source of these receptors is a man between 25 and 39 years old in good health.

This clone came up a few times. This chain links TRBV19 with TRBJ2-7, with 7 bases lining up with TRBD2. Unmatched junction bases numbered 4, after V lost 1 base and J lost 4 bases. Per germline, CDR1 LNHDA and CDR2 SQIVND (reference sequence). CDR3 length: 14 residues. CDR3 DNA: TGTGCCAGTAGTATAGGACTAGCCTCTTACGAGCAGTACTTC. Protein sequence: CASSIGLASYEQYF.

Comment on this clone: The junction departs from germline at one end; a sequencing error may be responsible. CDR3 in DNA: TGTGCCAGCAGCAGCAGCCTACGCTTACAAAGTCGGGCCAACGTCCTTACTTTC. As protein: CASSSSLRLQSRANVLTF. The V and J genes are TRBV7-3 and TRBJ2-6; D not resolved. Germline V gene sequence: CDR1 SGHTA, CDR2 FQGTGA. The CDR3 runs 18 residues.

The chain employs TRBV27 and TRBJ1-5; D gene uncertain. Germline CDR1 and CDR2: MNHEY and SMNVEV (reference sequence). V shed 3 bases and J shed 3 bases, with 18 bases lying between them. The length of the CDR3 is 17 residues. The CDR3 sequence is CASSLTPAGGVNQPQHF. CDR3 DNA: TGTGCCAGCAGTTTGACCCCGGCGGGTGGGGTCAATCAGCCCCAGCATTTT.

The CDR3 spells CASSVGADPNEQFF. In DNA, the CDR3 is TGTGCCAGCAGCGTAGGGGCGGACCCTAATGAGCAGTTCTTC. V and J are TRBV9 and TRBJ2-1; D not resolved. The germline V gene encodes CDR1 SGDLS and CDR2 YYNGEE. Trimming cost V 0 bases and J 7 bases, with 11 bases left between them. The CDR3 loop spans 14 amino acids.

This clone was picked up a small number of times. V and J are TRBV15 and TRBJ2-7; 8 bases are a match to TRBD1. CDR3 size: 15 residues. The V gene's germline CDR1 is LNHNV and CDR2 YYDKDF (reference sequence). The junction had 4 bases not matched to a gene; V was cut back by 0 bases and J by 3 bases. The CDR3 reads CATSRDWGTGYEQYF. DNA of the CDR3: TGTGCCACCAGCAGAGATTGGGGGACAGGCTACGAGCAGTACTTC.

The V gene is TRBV27, the J gene TRBJ2-1; 8 bases map to TRBD2. Germline V gene lookup returns CDR1 MNHEY and CDR2 SMNVEV (reference sequence). This CDR3 spans 15 amino acids. V lost 3 bases to trimming and J lost 7 bases; unmatched junction nucleotides: 8. The CDR3 DNA reads TGTGCCAGCAGTTTTTTTCTAGCGGGTACGAATGAGCAGTTCTTC. This encodes CASSFFLAGTNEQFF.

This chain uses TRBV30 with TRBJ1-2; unclear D gene. Germline V gene data show CDR1 as GTSNPN and CDR2 as SVGIG (reference sequence). V was shortened by 3 bases and J by 0 bases, with 5 bases between the two germline ends. The CDR3 has 12 residues. CDR3 loop: CAWRESNYGYTF. CDR3 coding DNA: TGTGCCTGGAGGGAGTCTAACTATGGCTACACCTTC. The variable domain in full, completed from reference TRBV30 and TRBJ1-2, reads SQTIHQWPATLVQPVGSPLSLECTVEGTSNPNLYWYRQAAGRGLQLLFYSVGIGQISSEVPQNLSASRPQDRQFILSSKKLLLSDSGFYLCAWRESNYGYTFGSGTRLTVV.

This sequence joins TRBV10-3 and TRBJ2-1; 9 nucleotides line up with TRBD2. V lost 4 bases to trimming and J lost 4 bases; unmatched junction nucleotides: 5. Germline V gene sequence: CDR1 ENHRY, CDR2 SYGVKD. The length of the CDR3 is 15 residues. CDR3 protein: CAISVGTSFYNEQFF. DNA of the CDR3: TGTGCCATCAGTGTTGGGACTAGCTTTTACAATGAGCAGTTCTTC.

The V and J genes are TRBV6-1 and TRBJ2-3; D unclear. Germline assignment: CDR1 MNHNS and CDR2 SASEGT. The V gene lost 3 bases and the J gene lost 2 bases, with 6 bases spanning the gap. The CDR3 consists of 13 residues. The CDR3 DNA sequence: TGTGCCAGCAGTGAGGGCCCCACAGATACGCAGTATTTT. As protein: CASSEGPTDTQYF.

The chain has TRBV7-2 and TRBJ2-1; 14 bases agree with TRBD2. The germline gives CDR1 SGHTA, CDR2 FQGNSA. The CDR3 totals 15 residues. Germline trimming cut 6 bases from V and 8 bases from J; bases unmatched to any gene: 6. The CDR3, as DNA: TGTGCCAGCAGTTATAGACTAGCGGGAGGGCATGAGCAGTTCTTC. This translates into CASSYRLAGGHEQFF.

This clone came up a few times. The rearrangement links TRBV7-6 to TRBJ2-7; the D gene is possibly TRBD2 (5 bases). Deletions cut 5 bases from V and 5 bases from J, with 19 bases between. Germline V lookup: CDR1 SGHVS, CDR2 FNYEAQ. This CDR3 is built from 15 residues. DNA of the CDR3: TGTGCCAGCAGCCCCTCTGCGGGTAATGTCCACGAGCAGTACTTC. Amino acids: CASSPSAGNVHEQYF.

J is TRBJ2-3 and V is TRBV7-6; 8 bases map to TRBD2. Trimming removed 6 bases from V and 1 base from J; junction bases left unmatched: 3. CDR3 length: 14 amino acids. CDR1 is SGHVS, CDR2 FNYEAQ, per germline. The CDR3 protein is CASSTSGRTDTQYF. CDR3 sequence (DNA): TGTGCCAGCAGTACTAGCGGACGCACAGATACGCAGTATTTT. Based on the CDR3 plus reference TRBV7-6 and TRBJ2-3, the full variable domain is GAGVSQSPRYKVTKRGQDVALRCDPISGHVSLYWYRQALGQGPEFLTYFNYEAQQDKSGLPNDRFSAERPEGSISTLTIQRTEQRDSAMYRCASSTSGRTDTQYFGPGTRLTVL.

V is TRBV27 and J is TRBJ2-2, with a tentative D call TRBD1 (5 bases). This CDR3 has 15 residues. CDR1 and CDR2 (germline): MNHEY, SMNVEV (reference sequence). V lost 5 bases and J lost 6, with 16 bases in between. The CDR3 coding sequence is TGTGCCAGCAGTCCACCTGTAGGGGCGCCCGGGGAGCTGTTTTTT. Protein sequence: CASSPPVGAPGELFF.

This clone came up once. The chain carries TRBV9 and TRBJ1-2, with 7 positions matching TRBD1. Looked up from germline, CDR1 is SGDLS and CDR2 is YYNGEE. Losses at the gene ends were 4 bases for V and 2 bases for J; bases not matched to a gene: 8. The CDR3 is 15 amino acids. As DNA, the CDR3 is TGTGCCAGCAGCCCGAGGGACAGAACGAACTATGGCTACACCTTC. Its translation is CASSPRDRTNYGYTF.

J is TRBJ1-2 and V is TRBV5-1; tentative D call: TRBD1 (5 bases). The CDR3 is 13 amino acids. With 0 bases removed from V and 4 bases from J, the gap between germline ends came to 7 bases. CDR1 is SGHRS and CDR2 is YFSETQ in the germline V gene. This chain's CDR3 is CASSLGDLYGYTF. The CDR3 coding sequence is TGCGCCAGCAGCTTGGGGGACCTCTATGGCTACACCTTC.

The rearrangement links TRBV7-3 to TRBJ2-7; D is possibly TRBD1 (6 bases). CDR3 length equals 13 residues. In germline, CDR1 is SGHTA, CDR2 FQGTGA. The CDR3 DNA is TGTGTCCCACCCAGGGGAAATAGGTACGAGCAGTACTTC. Amino acid sequence: CVPPRGNRYEQYF.

The rearrangement uses TRBV5-4 and TRBJ2-3; TRBD2 aligns across 7 bases. Germline CDR1 SGHNT, CDR2 YYREEE (reference sequence). Trimming cost V 0 bases and J 1 base; bases outside gene matches: 5. This CDR3 comprises 16 residues. CDR3 nucleotides: TGTGCCAGCAGCTTGGGGGCTAGCGGACGCACAGATACGCAGTATTTT. It translates to CASSLGASGRTDTQYF.

The genes are TRBV11-2 and TRBJ2-7; unclear D gene. Germline CDR1 SGHAT, CDR2 FQNNGV. The CDR3 runs 13 residues. V lost 5 bases and J 2 bases, leaving 10 bases between the germline ends. CDR3 sequence reads: CASSHSETYEQYF. Written as DNA, the CDR3 is TGTGCCAGCAGCCACTCGGAAACCTACGAGCAGTACTTC.

The chain links TRBV28 to TRBJ2-7; the D gene is possibly TRBD2 (6 bases). Germline lookup yields CDR1 MDHEN and CDR2 SYDVKM. The CDR3 spans 14 residues. Trimming left V 9 bases short and J 4 bases short, with 19 bases between. CDR3 nucleotides: TGTGCCAGTGAAGGAGGGGAGGCTGATTACGAGCAGTACTTC. Translated, it gives CASEGGEADYEQYF.

The rearrangement uses TRBV5-1 and TRBJ2-5, with D possibly matching TRBD1 (5 bases). From germline, CDR1 is SGHRS and CDR2 YFSETQ. The CDR3 sequence is 14 residues long. V shed 0 bases and J shed 3 bases, with 9 bases lying between them. CDR3 DNA: TGCGCCAGCAGCTTGGAATGGGGCGAAGAGACCCAGTACTTC. It is translated as CASSLEWGEETQYF. The full variable domain, in which reference TRBV5-1 and TRBJ2-5 provide the parts outside the CDR3, is KAGVTQTPRYLIKTRGQQVTLSCSPISGHRSVSWYQQTPGQGLQFLFEYFSETQRNKGNFPGRFSGRQFSNSRSEMNVSTLELGDSALYLCASSLEWGEETQYFGPGTRLLVL.

The genes are TRBV7-2 and TRBJ1-2, with D possibly being TRBD1 (5 bases). The V end lost 5 bases, the J end lost 6 bases, and 19 bases lay between the germline ends. Germline lookup yields CDR1 SGHTA and CDR2 FQGNSA. This CDR3 has 15 residues. The CDR3 here is CASSHRGTPTDGYTF. CDR3 DNA sequence: TGTGCCAGCAGCCATCGGGGCACCCCGACAGATGGCTACACCTTC.

The V call is TRBV5-5, the J call TRBJ2-7; D is unresolved. The CDR3 runs to 15 residues. V lost 4 bases to trimming and J lost 5 bases, with 19 bases between them. The germline V gene encodes CDR1 SGHKS and CDR2 YYEKEE (reference sequence). In DNA form, the CDR3 reads TGTGCCAGCAGCAAAAGACCTGGGCGAAGGGACGAGCAGTACTTC. Translation: CASSKRPGRRDEQYF.

The chain links TRBV28 to TRBJ2-7; 10 bases match TRBD1. From germline, CDR1 is MDHEN and CDR2 SYDVKM. This CDR3 comprises 13 residues. With V trimmed by 9 bases and J by 4 bases, 6 bases remained unmatched. CDR3 sequence (DNA): TGTGCCAGTCGACAGGGGGCCGGGTACGAGCAGTACTTC. It encodes CASRQGAGYEQYF.

The chain's CDR3 is CATSSPLIGDGLAGTGQFF. In DNA, the CDR3 is TGTGCCACCAGCAGCCCTCTCATCGGGGACGGACTAGCGGGAACAGGGCAGTTCTTC. The genes are TRBV15 and TRBJ2-1; 12 bases match TRBD2. The junction had 21 bases not matched to a gene; V was cut back by 3 bases and J by 12 bases. The CDR3 totals 19 residues. Per germline, CDR1 LNHNV and CDR2 YYDKDF (reference sequence).

The chain carries TRBV27 and TRBJ2-3; weak D call: TRBD1 (6 bases). The CDR3 has 14 amino acids. Germline V gene data show CDR1 as MNHEY and CDR2 as SMNVEV (reference sequence). The V end was cut by 5 bases, the J end by 3 bases, with 12 bases between. The CDR3 spells CASSPRDTTDTQYF. In nucleotides, the CDR3 is TGTGCCAGCAGTCCAAGGGACACTACAGATACGCAGTATTTT.

This clone was seen more than once but under ten times. The genes are TRBV5-1 and TRBJ2-1, with D maybe TRBD2 (5 bases). This CDR3 comprises 15 residues. Deletions cut 0 bases from V and 3 bases from J, with 10 bases between. Germline V gene lookup returns CDR1 SGHRS and CDR2 YFSETQ. CDR3 DNA sequence: TGCGCCAGCAGCTTGGGCCCAGCGGACTACAATGAGCAGTTCTTC. As protein: CASSLGPADYNEQFF.

In its sample, this clone was seen a few times. The V call is TRBV6-1, the J call TRBJ2-5, with TRBD1 matching over 7 bases. Germline V gene sequence: CDR1 MNHNS, CDR2 SASEGT. The V gene end was trimmed by 4 bases and the J gene end by 5 bases; junction bases not matched to a gene: 10. The CDR3 has 15 amino acids. CDR3 residues: CASSARQGRYETQYF. Here the CDR3 DNA reads TGTGCCAGCAGTGCCAGACAGGGACGGTACGAGACCCAGTACTTC.